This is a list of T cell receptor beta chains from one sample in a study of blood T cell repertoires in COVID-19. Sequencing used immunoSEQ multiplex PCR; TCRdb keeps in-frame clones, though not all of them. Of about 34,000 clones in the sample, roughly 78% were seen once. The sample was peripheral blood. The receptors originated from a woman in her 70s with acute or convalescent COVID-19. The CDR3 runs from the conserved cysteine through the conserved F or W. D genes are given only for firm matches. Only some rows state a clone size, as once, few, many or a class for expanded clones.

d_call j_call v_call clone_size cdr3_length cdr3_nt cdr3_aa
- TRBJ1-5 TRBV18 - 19 TGTGCCAGCTCACCCTTTGGAGCAGGGTCGGAAGGGATGAGTCAGCCCCAGCATTTT CASSPFGAGSEGMSQPQHF
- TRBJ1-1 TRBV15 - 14 TGTGCCACCAGCAGAGAGGACATGAACACTGAAGCTTTCTTT CATSREDMNTEAFF
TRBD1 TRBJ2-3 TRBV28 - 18 TGTGCCAGCAGTTCCCTTAGGACAGGGAAGGTGTTGACAGATACGCAGTATTTT CASSSLRTGKVLTDTQYF
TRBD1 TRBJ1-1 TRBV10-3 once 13 TGTGCCATCACCAAGACAGGGACCACTGAAGCTTTCTTT CAITKTGTTEAFF
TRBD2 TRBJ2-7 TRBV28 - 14 TGTGCCAGCGGTGTCCTAGCGGGGACAAGAGAGCAGTACTTC CASGVLAGTREQYF
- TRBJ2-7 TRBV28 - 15 TGTGCCAGCAGTCCAACAGGGTTAGTGAGACACGAGCAGTACTTC CASSPTGLVRHEQYF
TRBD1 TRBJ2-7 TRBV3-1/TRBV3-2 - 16 TGTGCCAGCAGCCAGGGGGACAGGGGGGCCTTGGGCGAGCAGTACTTC CASSQGDRGALGEQYF
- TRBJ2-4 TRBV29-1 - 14 TGCAGCGTTGAAGATCCAGGGGCCAAGAACATTCAGTACTTC CSVEDPGAKNIQYF
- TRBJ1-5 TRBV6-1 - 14 TGTGCCAGCAGTGAAGGGGCCGGAAATCAGCCCCAGCATTTT CASSEGAGNQPQHF
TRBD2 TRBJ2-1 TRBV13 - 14 TGTGCCAGCAGCTTAGTCGGGACTAGCAGAGAGCAGTTCTTC CASSLVGTSREQFF
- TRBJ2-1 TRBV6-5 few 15 TGTGCCAGCAGTTCCCTTGGTATGACCCGCGGGGAGCAGTTCTTC CASSSLGMTRGEQFF
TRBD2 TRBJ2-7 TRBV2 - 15 TGTGCCAGCAGGGACCTAGCGGGAGTCGGGAACGAGCAGTACTTC CASRDLAGVGNEQYF
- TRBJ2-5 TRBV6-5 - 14 TGTGCCAGCAGTTCTGCAGGGGTCGGGGAGACCCAGTACTTC CASSSAGVGETQYF
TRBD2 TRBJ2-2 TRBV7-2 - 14 TGTGCCAGCAGCTTATCGGGGGGAAACGGGGAGCTGTTTTTT CASSLSGGNGELFF
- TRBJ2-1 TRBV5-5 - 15 TGTGCCAGCAGCCCTGACTCTTTCTTACCCAATGAGCAGTTCTTC CASSPDSFLPNEQFF
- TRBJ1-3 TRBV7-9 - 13 TGTGCCAGCAGCTTAGATACGGGGTACACCATATATTTT CASSLDTGYTIYF
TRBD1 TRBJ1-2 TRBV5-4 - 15 TGTGCCAGCAGCTTTGGGACAGGGCTCCACTATGGCTACACCTTC CASSFGTGLHYGYTF
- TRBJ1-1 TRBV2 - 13 TGTGCCACCAACAGGGATCGGAACACTGAAGCTTTCTTT CATNRDRNTEAFF
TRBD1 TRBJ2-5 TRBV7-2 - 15 TGTGCCAGCAGCGACAGGGGGCGCATAGAGGAGACCCAGTACTTC CASSDRGRIEETQYF
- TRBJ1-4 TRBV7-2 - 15 TGTGCCAGCAGCGGTGGGGACTCCTACCTAGAAAAACTGTTTTTT CASSGGDSYLEKLFF
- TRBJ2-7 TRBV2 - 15 TGTGCCAGCAGAGAAAGGACAGTCTACTCCTACGAGCAGTACTTC CASRERTVYSYEQYF
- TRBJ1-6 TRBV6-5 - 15 TGTGCCATCACAGGACCCCAGATTTTTGGTTCACCCCTCCACTTT CAITGPQIFGSPLHF
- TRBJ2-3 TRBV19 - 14 TGTGCCAGTAAAGGATTCGAGGGTCCAGATACGCAGTATTTT CASKGFEGPDTQYF
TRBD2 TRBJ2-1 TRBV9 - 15 TGTGCCAGCAGCGTAGGCGCTAGCGGCTACAATGAGCAGTTCTTC CASSVGASGYNEQFF
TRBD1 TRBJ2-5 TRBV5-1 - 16 TGCGCCAGCAGCTTGGGCCGACAGGGTGGGATGGAGACCCAGTACTTC CASSLGRQGGMETQYF
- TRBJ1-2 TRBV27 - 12 TGTGCCAGCAGGGGGCTGGGAAGGGGCTACACCTTC CASRGLGRGYTF
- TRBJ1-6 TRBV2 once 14 TGTGCCAGCCCGGGTGGGTCGGCGAATTCACCCCTCCACTTT CASPGGSANSPLHF
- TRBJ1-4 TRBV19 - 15 TGTGCCAGTAGTATAGGGGGCGGTTTAAATGAAAAACTGTTTTTT CASSIGGGLNEKLFF
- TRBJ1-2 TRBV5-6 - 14 TGTGCCAGCAGCCCCGTGGCGGTTGGCGGTGGCTACACCTTC CASSPVAVGGGYTF
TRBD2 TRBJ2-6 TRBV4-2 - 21 TGTGCCAGCAGCCAAGATAAGGCGGGAGCTAGCGGGAGATCTGGGGCCAACGTCCTGACTTTC CASSQDKAGASGRSGANVLTF
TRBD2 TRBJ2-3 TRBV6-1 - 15 TGTGCCAGCAGCGAAGCGGGAGGATGGGAAGATACGCAGTATTTT CASSEAGGWEDTQYF
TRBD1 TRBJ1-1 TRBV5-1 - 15 TGCGCCAGCAGCTTGGGGGGACAGATGAACACTGAAGCTTTCTTT CASSLGGQMNTEAFF
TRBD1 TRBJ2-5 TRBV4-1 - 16 TGCGCCAGCAGCCAAGATGGGACAGGTCCAAAGGAGACCCAGTACTTC CASSQDGTGPKETQYF
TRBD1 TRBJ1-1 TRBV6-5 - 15 TGTGCCAGCAGTTTACACAGGGGGAGAGGGACTGAAGCTTTCTTT CASSLHRGRGTEAFF
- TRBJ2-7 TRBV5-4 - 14 TGTGCCAGCAGCTTGAACAGGGTCTGGGACGAGCAGTACTTC CASSLNRVWDEQYF
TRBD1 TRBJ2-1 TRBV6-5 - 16 TGTGCCAGCAGTTCCAGGCCAGTCTCCAGGGGGACTGAGCAGTTCTTC CASSSRPVSRGTEQFF
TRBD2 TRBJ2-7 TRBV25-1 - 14 TGTGCCAGCAGTGACCGCGGGGGCTCCTACGAGCAGTACTTC CASSDRGGSYEQYF
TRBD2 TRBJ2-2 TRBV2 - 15 TGTGCCAGCACCGAGACTAGCTCGAACACCGGGGAGCTGTTTTTT CASTETSSNTGELFF
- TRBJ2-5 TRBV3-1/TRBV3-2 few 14 TGTGCCAGCAGCCAGGGAGTTTCGGGAGAGACCCAGTACTTC CASSQGVSGETQYF
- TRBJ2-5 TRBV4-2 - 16 TGTGCCAGCAGCCAAGATTCTGGGGGGGCCAGAGAGACCCAGTACTTC CASSQDSGGARETQYF
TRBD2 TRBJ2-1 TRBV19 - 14 TGTGCCAGTAGTACCGGACTAGTTAGGAATGAGCAGTTCTTC CASSTGLVRNEQFF
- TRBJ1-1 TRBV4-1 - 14 TGCGCCAGCAGCCCAGGGTCGAGGAGAACTGAAGCTTTCTTT CASSPGSRRTEAFF